The source of this TCR beta chain is a study of human T cells and chemical hapten exposure. Study details: TCR yields differed between samples (mainly from small differences in pooled library volume).

One entry per CDR3 protein, called by TCRdb with MiXCR from the RACE reads. The sample lists about 110,000 distinct CDR3 sequences, less than 15% occurring once. The time point denotes: pre-sensitization, week 0. Documented treatment: therapeutic diphenylcyclopropenone sensitization with weekly scalp DPC. The CDR3 extends over 16 amino acids. CDR1 is LNHNV and CDR2 is YYDKDF in the germline V gene (reference sequence). V shed 4 bases and J shed 0 bases, with 16 bases lying between them. Sequencing was performed on whole blood, taken in connection with sensitization to the hapten diphenylcyclopropenone (DPC). The TCR sequence derives from a woman in her 50s with alopecia areata. Some clones in this sample may be carry-over from other donors' samples. The genes are TRBV15 and TRBJ2-7; D is perhaps TRBD1 (6 bases). CDR3 in amino acids: CATSKEGGPNSYEQYF. DNA for the CDR3: TGTGCCACCAGCAAAGAAGGGGGTCCAAACTCCTACGAGCAGTACTTC.